The sample holds many counts of the clone carrying this TCR beta chain. The antigen is unknown. Documented time point: persistent/refractory GD, antithyroid drugs over 5 years with positive TRAb. PBMCs provided the RNA from which the TCR library was made. Libraries of TCR beta came from iRepertoire HTBI primers plus Arm-PCR of CDR3 regions. TCRdb called the multiplex PCR reads again in MiXCR, with one record for every CDR3 protein. The sample includes roughly 400,000 distinct CDR3 sequences, over 20% of them seen just once. This specimen comes from a study of regulatory T cells in long-lasting Graves disease. Study context: Disease was considered persistent Graves' disease after over 5 years of antithyroid drugs (with positive TSH receptor antibodies).

Points from the study as a whole: Graves' patients with persistent disease showed TCR diversity lower than patients newly diagnosed. Blood alone, not thyroid tissue, was studied. Persistent disease showed a preference for TRBV28, TRBJ1-2 and TRBJ2-5.

Germline trimming cut 4 bases from V and 8 bases from J; bases unmatched to any gene: 9. Germline V lookup: CDR1 MDHEN, CDR2 SYDVKM. This CDR3 spans 15 amino acids. The TCR sequence derives from a female donor with Graves disease. Sample: peripheral blood mononuclear cells (PBMCs), taken when the disease was refractory, from a patient treated with antithyroid drugs. The V gene is TRBV28, the J gene TRBJ2-2; TRBD1 aligns across 8 bases. CDR3 nucleotides: TGTGCCAGCAGTTCTACCGACAGGGGATGGGGGGAGCTGTTTTTT. This translates into CASSSTDRGWGELFF.